The clone carrying this T cell receptor beta chain came up once. Its target is not known. Treatment of the sample: roughly 18 received Ad26.COV2.S at low or high dose, single or two shots; several received placebo; per-sample allocation not given. Day 63 after the first vaccine or placebo injection was the time point for sampling. The V end lost 3 bases, the J end lost 3 bases, and 8 bases lay between the germline ends. CDR1 and CDR2 (germline): MNHEY, SMNVEV (reference sequence). The CDR3 is 13 residues long. This entry is derived from a study of Ad26.COV2.S vaccination and SARS-CoV-2 variants. Overall study findings and caveats: Breadth measured for non-spike TCRs was similar across vaccine and placebo recipients.

Clones were sequenced by immunoSEQ multiplex PCR, and TCRdb holds only the in-frame ones, with some missing. The table has around 450,000 clones, 75% to 95% seen once. This TCR was sampled from a person between 18 and 59 years old who received the Ad26.COV2.S COVID-19 vaccine or a placebo. Sequencing was performed on peripheral blood, taken in a trial of Ad26.COV2.S vaccine versus placebo. The chain has TRBV27 and TRBJ1-2; D gene unclear. The CDR3 DNA reads as TGTGCCAGCAGTTTCAACGGATACTATGGCTACACCTTC. The encoded protein is CASSFNGYYGYTF.